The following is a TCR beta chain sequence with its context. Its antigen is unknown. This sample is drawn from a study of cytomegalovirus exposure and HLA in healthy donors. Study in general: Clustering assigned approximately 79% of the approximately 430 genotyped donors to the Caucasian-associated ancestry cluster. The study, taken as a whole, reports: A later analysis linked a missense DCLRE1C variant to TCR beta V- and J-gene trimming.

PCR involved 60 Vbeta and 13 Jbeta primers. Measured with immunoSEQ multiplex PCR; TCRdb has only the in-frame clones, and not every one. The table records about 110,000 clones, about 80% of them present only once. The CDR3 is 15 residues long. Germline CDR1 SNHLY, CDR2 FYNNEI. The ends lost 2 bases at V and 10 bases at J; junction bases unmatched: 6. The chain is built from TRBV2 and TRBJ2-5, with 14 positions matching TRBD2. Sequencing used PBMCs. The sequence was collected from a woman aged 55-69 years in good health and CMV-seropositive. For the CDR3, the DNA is TGTGCCAGCAGTGAATTAACCGGGACTAGCGGGAGCCAGTACTTC. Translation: CASSELTGTSGSQYF.